Sequencing of this TCR beta chain was carried out in a study of cytomegalovirus exposure and HLA in healthy donors. General study results and limits: A classifier reportedly called cytomegalovirus status with high sensitivity and specificity. Some TCR beta chains (roughly 150 of them) were listed as cytomegalovirus-associated. CMV antigen specificity was confirmed in vitro for three CMV-associated chains.

Comments on this clone: Antigen: not known.

V was clipped by 3 bases and J by 6 bases; unmatched bases: 5. Germline-derived CDR1 and CDR2 are SGHDN and FVKESK. This CDR3 has 14 residues. Produced via immunoSEQ multiplex PCR; TCRdb's table is partial and in-frame only. The data show 100,000 to 150,000 clones, approximately 81% seen once. V and J are TRBV14 and TRBJ1-2; 9 nucleotides line up with TRBD1. This clonotype originated in a woman in her 30s in good health and CMV-seronegative. The sequenced sample consisted of PBMCs. CDR3 sequence reads: CASSHAQGAHGYTF. The CDR3 DNA reads TGTGCCAGCAGCCATGCACAGGGGGCACATGGCTACACCTTC.